This TCR beta chain was recorded in a study of control samples from healthy donors and cancer patients (TCRdb year 2020). Taken from the germline V gene (reference sequence), the CDR1 and CDR2 loops are LNHDA and SQIVND. The V and J ends are trimmed by 9 bases and 5 bases, leaving 13 bases between them. Including cysteine and phenylalanine, the CDR3 has 12 amino acids. Only the CDR3 region is kept as DNA, spanning 36 bases read in frame from base 1. For this clone: What antigen it recognizes has not been identified. No much larger clone exists at a distance of one base, and base qualities are not known.

Library preparation employed the immunoSEQ multiplex PCR assay. TCRdb limited this immuneACCESS table to in-frame rearrangements with V and J called. A share of clones is missing; checked studies link under half to unresolved V genes, and the rest is unexplained. The sample table shows more than 110,000 clones, and roughly nine tenths are seen once. The ten biggest clones cover about 9% of the sample. Sequencing was performed on blood. Rearrangement joined TRBV19 to TRBJ1-2, and possibly TRBD1, on 6 matching bases. This TCR was recovered from a woman aged 30 to 39 in good health. The CDR3 has the sequence CASRTGQYGYTF. The DNA sequence follows: TGTGCCAGCCGAACCGGACAGTATGGCTACACCTTC.